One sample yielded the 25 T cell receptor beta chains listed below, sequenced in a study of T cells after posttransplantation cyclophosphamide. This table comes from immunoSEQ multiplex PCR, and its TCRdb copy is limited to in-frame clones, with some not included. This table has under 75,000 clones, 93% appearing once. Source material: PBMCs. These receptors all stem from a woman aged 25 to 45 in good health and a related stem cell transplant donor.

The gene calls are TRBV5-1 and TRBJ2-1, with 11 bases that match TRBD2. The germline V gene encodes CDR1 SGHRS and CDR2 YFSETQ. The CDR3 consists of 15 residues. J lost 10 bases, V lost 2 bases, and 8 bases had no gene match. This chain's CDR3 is CASSFNSGGAGEQFF. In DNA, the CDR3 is TGCGCCAGCAGCTTTAATAGCGGGGGGGCCGGGGAGCAGTTCTTC. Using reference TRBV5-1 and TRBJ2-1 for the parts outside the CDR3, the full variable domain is KAGVTQTPRYLIKTRGQQVTLSCSPISGHRSVSWYQQTPGQGLQFLFEYFSETQRNKGNFPGRFSGRQFSNSRSEMNVSTLELGDSALYLCASSFNSGGAGEQFFGPGTRLTVL.

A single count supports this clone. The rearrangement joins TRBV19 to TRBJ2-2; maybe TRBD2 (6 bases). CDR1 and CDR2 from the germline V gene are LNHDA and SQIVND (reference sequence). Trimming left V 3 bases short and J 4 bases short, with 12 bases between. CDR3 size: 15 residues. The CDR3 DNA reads TGTGCCAGTAGTATTGAGCGGGTTTCCACCGGGGAGCTGTTTTTT. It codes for CASSIERVSTGELFF.

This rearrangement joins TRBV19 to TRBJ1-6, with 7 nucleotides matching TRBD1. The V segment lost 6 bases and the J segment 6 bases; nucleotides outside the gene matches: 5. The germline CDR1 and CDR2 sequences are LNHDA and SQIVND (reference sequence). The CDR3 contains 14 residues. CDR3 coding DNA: TGTGCCAGTAGCTCCGGGACAGTTAATTCACCCCTCCACTTT. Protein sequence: CASSSGTVNSPLHF.

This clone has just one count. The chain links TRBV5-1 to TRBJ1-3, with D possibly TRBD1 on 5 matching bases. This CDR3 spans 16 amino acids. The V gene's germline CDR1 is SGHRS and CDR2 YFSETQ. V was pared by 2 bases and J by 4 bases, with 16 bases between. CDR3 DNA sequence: TGCGCCAGCAGCTTTGATAGGACACGAGGAGGAAACACCATATATTTT. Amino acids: CASSFDRTRGGNTIYF.

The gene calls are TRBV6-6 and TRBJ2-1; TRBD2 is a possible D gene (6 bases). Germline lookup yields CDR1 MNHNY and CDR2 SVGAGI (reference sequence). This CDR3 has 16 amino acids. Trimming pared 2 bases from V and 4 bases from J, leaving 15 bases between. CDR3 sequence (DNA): TGTGCCAGCAGTTACGGGGGGTACCAAGATTACAATGAGCAGTTCTTC. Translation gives CASSYGGYQDYNEQFF.

CDR3 region: CASSQDPVADTQYF. The DNA for the CDR3 is TGCGCCAGCAGCCAAGATCCGGTGGCAGATACGCAGTATTTT. This chain joins TRBV4-1 and TRBJ2-3; D is unresolved. CDR1 is MGHRA, CDR2 YSYEKL, per germline. This CDR3 has 14 residues. Trimming stripped 0 bases from V and 4 bases from J, with 8 bases between.

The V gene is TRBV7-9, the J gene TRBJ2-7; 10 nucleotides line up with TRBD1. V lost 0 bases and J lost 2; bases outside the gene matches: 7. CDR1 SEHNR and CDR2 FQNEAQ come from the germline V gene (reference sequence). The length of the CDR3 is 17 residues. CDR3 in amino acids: CASSLAGQGSLAYEQYF. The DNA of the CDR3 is TGTGCCAGCAGCTTAGCGGGACAGGGGAGCCTAGCCTACGAGCAGTACTTC.

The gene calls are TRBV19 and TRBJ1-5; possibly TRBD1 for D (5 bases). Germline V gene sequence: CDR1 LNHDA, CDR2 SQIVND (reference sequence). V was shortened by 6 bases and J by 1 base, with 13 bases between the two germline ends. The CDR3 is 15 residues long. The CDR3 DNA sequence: TGTGCCAGTAGGCGGGGCTCAGGAAGCAATCAGCCCCAGCATTTT. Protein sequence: CASRRGSGSNQPQHF.

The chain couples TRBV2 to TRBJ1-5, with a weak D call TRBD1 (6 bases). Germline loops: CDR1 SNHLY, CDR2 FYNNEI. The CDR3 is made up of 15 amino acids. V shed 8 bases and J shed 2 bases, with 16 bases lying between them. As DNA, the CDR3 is TGTGCCAGCCATAGGGGGGAGCGGGGCAATCAGCCCCAGCATTTT. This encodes CASHRGERGNQPQHF.

CDR3 protein: CASSYLAEQFF. The CDR3 DNA reads TGTGCCAGCAGTTACCTCGCTGAGCAGTTCTTC. The chain is built from TRBV6-6 and TRBJ2-1; D gene uncertain. The germline V gene has CDR1 MNHNY and CDR2 SVGAGI (reference sequence). This CDR3 has 11 amino acids. V was trimmed by 2 bases and J by 9 bases, leaving 5 bases between them.

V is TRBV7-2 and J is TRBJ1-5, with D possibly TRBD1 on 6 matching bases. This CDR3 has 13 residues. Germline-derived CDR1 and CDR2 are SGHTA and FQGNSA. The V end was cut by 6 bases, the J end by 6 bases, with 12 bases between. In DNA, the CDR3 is TGTGCCAGCAGTCCAGGGGTAGGTCAGCCCCAGCATTTT. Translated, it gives CASSPGVGQPQHF.

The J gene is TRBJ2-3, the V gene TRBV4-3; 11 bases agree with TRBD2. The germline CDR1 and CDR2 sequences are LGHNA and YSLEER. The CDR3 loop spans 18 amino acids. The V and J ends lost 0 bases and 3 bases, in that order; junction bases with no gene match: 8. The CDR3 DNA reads TGCGCCAGCAGCCAAGAGGCGATAGCGGGGGGGGAAACAGATACGCAGTATTTT. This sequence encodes CASSQEAIAGGETDTQYF.

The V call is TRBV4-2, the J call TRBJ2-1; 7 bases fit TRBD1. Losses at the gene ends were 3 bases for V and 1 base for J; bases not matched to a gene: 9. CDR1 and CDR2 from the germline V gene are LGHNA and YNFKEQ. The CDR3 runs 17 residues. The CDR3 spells CASSQETGSSSYNEQFF. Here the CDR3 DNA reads TGTGCCAGCAGCCAGGAGACAGGGAGCAGTTCCTACAATGAGCAGTTCTTC.

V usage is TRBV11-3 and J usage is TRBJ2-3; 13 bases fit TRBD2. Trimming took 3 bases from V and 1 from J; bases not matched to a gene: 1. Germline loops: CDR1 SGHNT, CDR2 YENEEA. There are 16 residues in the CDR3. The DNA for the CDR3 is TGTGCCAGCAGCTTGGGGACTAGCGGGGGCACAGATACGCAGTATTTT. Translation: CASSLGTSGGTDTQYF. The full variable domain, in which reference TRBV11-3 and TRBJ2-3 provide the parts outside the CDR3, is EAGVVQSPRYKIIEKKQPVAFWCNPISGHNTLYWYLQNLGQGPELLIRYENEEAVDDSQLPKDRFSAERLKGVDSTLKIQPAELGDSAVYLCASSLGTSGGTDTQYFGPGTRLTVL.

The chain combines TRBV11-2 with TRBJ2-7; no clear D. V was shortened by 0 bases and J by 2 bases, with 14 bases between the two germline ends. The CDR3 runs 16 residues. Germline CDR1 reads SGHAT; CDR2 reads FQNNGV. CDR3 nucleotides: TGTGCCAGCAGCTTAGATTTGTCTACAGCCACCTACGAGCAGTACTTC. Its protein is CASSLDLSTATYEQYF.

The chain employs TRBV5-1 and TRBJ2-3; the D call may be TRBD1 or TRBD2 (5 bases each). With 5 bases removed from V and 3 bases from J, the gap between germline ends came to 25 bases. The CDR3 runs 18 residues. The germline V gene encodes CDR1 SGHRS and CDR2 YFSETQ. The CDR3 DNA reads TGCGCCAGCAGTCCGGGACGGCAGAATCTTTTCCCAACAGATACGCAGTATTTT. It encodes CASSPGRQNLFPTDTQYF.

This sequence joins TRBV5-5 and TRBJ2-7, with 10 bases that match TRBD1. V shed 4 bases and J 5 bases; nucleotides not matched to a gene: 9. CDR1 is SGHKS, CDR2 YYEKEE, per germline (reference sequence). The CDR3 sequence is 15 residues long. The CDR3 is CASSGDRGRRDEQYF. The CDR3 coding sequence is TGTGCCAGCAGCGGAGACAGGGGGCGCCGAGACGAGCAGTACTTC.

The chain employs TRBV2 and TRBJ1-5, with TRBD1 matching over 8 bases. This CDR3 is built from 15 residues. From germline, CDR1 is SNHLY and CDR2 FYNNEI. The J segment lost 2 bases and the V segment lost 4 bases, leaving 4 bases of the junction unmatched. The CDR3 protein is CASSVMGQGNQPQHF. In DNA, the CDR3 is TGTGCCAGCAGTGTGATGGGACAGGGCAATCAGCCCCAGCATTTT.

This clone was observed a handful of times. CDR3 region: CASSRGQGGTEAFF. CDR3 nucleotides: TGTGCCAGCAGCCGAGGACAGGGAGGGACTGAAGCTTTCTTT. The V and J genes are TRBV6-5 and TRBJ1-1, with 8 bases matching TRBD1. Looked up from germline, CDR1 is MNHEY and CDR2 is SVGAGI. V lost 6 bases and J lost 5; bases outside the gene matches: 8. The CDR3 sequence is 14 residues long.

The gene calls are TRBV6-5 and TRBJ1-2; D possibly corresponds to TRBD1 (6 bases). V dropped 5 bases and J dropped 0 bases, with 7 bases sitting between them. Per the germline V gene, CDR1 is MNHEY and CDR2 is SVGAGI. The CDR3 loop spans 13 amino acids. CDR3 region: CASSRTANYGYTF. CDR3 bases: TGTGCCAGCAGTAGGACAGCTAACTATGGCTACACCTTC.

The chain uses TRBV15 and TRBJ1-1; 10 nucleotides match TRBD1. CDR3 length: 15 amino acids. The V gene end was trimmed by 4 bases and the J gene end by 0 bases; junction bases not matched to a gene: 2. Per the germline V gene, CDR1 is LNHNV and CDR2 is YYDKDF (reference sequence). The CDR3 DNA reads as TGTGCCACCAGCAAGGACAGGGGGATGAACACTGAAGCTTTCTTT. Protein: CATSKDRGMNTEAFF.

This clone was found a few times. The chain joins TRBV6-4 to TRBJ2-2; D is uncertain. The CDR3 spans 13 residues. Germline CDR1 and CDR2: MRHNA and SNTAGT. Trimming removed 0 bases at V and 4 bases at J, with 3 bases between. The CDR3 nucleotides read TGTGCCAGCAGTGACTCCGGCACCGGGGAGCTGTTTTTT. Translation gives CASSDSGTGELFF.

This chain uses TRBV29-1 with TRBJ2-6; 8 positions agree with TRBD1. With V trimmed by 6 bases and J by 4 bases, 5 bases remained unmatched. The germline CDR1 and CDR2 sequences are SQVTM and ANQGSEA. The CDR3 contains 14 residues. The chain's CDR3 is CSVQGAPGANVLTF. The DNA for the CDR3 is TGCAGCGTCCAGGGGGCGCCCGGGGCCAACGTCCTGACTTTC.

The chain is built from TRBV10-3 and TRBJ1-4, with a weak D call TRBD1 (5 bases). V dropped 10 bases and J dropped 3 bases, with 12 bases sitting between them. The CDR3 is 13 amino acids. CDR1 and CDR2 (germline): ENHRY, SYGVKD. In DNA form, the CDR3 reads TGTGCCACGAGGGGCGATGCTAATGAAAAACTGTTTTTT. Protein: CATRGDANEKLFF.

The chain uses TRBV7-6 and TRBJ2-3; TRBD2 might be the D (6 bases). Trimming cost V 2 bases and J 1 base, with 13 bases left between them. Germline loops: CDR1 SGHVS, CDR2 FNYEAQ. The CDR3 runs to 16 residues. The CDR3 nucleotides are TGTGCCAGCAGCTTATCGGAGGGCTCGGGCACAGATACGCAGTATTTT. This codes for CASSLSEGSGTDTQYF.